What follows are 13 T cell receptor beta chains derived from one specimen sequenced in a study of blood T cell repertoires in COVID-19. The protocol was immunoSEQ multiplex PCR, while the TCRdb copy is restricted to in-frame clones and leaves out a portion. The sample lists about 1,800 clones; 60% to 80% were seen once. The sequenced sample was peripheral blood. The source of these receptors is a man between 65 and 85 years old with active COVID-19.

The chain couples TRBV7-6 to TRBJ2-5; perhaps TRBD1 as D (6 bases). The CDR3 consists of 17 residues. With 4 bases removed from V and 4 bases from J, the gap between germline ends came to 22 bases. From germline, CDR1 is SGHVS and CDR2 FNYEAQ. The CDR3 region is CASSSYRVIDLGETQYF. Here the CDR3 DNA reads TGTGCCAGCAGCTCCTACAGGGTAATCGATTTGGGAGAGACCCAGTACTTC.

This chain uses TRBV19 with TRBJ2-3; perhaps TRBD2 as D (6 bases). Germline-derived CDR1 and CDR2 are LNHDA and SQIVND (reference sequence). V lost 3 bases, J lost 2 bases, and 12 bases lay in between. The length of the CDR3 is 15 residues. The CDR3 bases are TGTGCCAGTAGTATTAGCGGCCTTAACACAGATACGCAGTATTTT. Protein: CASSISGLNTDTQYF.

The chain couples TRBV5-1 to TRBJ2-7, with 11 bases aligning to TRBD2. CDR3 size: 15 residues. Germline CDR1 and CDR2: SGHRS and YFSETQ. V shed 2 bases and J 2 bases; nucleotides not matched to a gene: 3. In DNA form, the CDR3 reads TGCGCCAGCAGCTTAGGGACTAGCGGTACCTACGAGCAGTACTTC. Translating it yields CASSLGTSGTYEQYF.

The CDR3 region has the DNA TGTGCCAGCAGGAGTGGGGCGGTAGGGAGCACAGATACGCAGTATTTT. Encoded protein: CASRSGAVGSTDTQYF. The J gene is TRBJ2-3, the V gene TRBV11-2; D may be TRBD1 (5 bases). There are 16 residues in the CDR3. Germline V gene data show CDR1 as SGHAT and CDR2 as FQNNGV. V shed 6 bases and J shed 0 bases, with 16 bases lying between them.

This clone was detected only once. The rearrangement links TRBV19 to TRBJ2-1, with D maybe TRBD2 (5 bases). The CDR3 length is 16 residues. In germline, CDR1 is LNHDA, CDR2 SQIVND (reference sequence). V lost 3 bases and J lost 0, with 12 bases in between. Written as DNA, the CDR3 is TGTGCCAGTAGTATTCTAGCTGCGAGCTCCTACAATGAGCAGTTCTTC. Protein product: CASSILAASSYNEQFF.

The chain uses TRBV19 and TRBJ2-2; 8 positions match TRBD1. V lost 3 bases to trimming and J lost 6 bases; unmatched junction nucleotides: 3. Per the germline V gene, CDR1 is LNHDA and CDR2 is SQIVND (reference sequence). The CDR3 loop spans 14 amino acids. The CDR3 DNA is TGTGCCAGTAGTATGCAGGGGGCCGCCGGGGAGCTGTTTTTT. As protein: CASSMQGAAGELFF.

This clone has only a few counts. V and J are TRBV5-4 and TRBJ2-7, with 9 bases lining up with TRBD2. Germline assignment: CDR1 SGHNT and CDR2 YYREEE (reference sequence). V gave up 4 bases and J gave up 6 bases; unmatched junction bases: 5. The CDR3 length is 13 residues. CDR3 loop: CASSGGRAPEQYF. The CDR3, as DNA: TGTGCCAGCAGCGGCGGGAGGGCCCCCGAGCAGTACTTC. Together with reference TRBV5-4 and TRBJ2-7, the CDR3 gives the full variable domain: ETGVTQSPTHLIKTRGQQVTLRCSSQSGHNTVSWYQQALGQGPQFIFQYYREEENGRGNFPPRFSGLQFPNYSSELNVNALELDDSALYLCASSGGRAPEQYFGPGTRLTVT.

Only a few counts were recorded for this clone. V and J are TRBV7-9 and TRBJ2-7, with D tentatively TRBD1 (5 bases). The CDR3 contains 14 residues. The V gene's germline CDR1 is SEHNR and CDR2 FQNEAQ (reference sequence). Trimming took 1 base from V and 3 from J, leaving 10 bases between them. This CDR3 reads CASSLGGSLYEQYF. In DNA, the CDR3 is TGTGCCAGCAGCTTAGGGGGCTCCCTCTACGAGCAGTACTTC.

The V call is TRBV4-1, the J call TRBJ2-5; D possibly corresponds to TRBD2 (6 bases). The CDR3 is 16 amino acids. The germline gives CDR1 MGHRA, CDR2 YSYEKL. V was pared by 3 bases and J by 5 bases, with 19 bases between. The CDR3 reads CASSHPEGLLGETQYF. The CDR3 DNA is TGCGCCAGCAGCCACCCGGAGGGGTTATTAGGGGAGACCCAGTACTTC.

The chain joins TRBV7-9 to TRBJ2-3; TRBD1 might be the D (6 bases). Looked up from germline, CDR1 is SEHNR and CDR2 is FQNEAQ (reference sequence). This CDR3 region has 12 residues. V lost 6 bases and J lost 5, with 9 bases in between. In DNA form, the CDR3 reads TGTGCCAGCAGTATACAGGGAGATACGCAGTATTTT. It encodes CASSIQGDTQYF.

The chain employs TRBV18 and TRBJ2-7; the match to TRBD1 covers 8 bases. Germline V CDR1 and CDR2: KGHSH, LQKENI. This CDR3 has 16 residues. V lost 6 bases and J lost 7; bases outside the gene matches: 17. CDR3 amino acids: CASSPRPGQGTREQYF. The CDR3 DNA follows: TGTGCCAGCTCCCCGAGACCCGGACAGGGAACGCGGGAGCAGTACTTC.

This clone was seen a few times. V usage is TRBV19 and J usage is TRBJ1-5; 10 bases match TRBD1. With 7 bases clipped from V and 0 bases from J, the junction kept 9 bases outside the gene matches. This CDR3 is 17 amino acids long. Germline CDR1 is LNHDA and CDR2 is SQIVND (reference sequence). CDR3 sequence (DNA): TGTGCCAGTATCGGGACAGGGGTCCCCATTAGCAATCAGCCCCAGCATTTT. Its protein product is CASIGTGVPISNQPQHF. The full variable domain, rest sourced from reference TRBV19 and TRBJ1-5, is DGGITQSPKYLFRKEGQNVTLSCEQNLNHDAMYWYRQDPGQGLRLIYYSQIVNDFQKGDIAEGYSVSREKKESFPLTVTSAQKNPTAFYLCASIGTGVPISNQPQHFGDGTRLSIL.

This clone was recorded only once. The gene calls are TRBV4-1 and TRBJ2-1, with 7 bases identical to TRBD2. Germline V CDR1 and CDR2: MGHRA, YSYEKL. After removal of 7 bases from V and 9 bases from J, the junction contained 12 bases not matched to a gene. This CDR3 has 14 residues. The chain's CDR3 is CASTGGLRRGEQFF. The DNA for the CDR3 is TGCGCCAGCACGGGAGGTCTCCGGCGTGGTGAGCAGTTCTTC.